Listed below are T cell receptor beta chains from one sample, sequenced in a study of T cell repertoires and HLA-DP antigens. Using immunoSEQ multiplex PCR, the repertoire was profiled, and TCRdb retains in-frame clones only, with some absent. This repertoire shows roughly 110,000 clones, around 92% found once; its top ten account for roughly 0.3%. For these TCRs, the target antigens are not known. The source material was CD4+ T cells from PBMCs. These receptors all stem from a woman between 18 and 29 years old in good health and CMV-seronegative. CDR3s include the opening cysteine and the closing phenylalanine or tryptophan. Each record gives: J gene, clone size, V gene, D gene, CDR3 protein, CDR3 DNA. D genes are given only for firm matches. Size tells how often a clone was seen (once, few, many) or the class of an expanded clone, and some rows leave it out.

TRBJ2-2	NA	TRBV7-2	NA	CASSLSRENTGELFF	TGTGCCAGCAGCTTGAGTAGGGAAAACACCGGGGAGCTGTTTTTT
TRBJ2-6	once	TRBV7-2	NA	CASSSGTPGANVLTF	TGTGCCAGCAGTTCTGGCACGCCTGGGGCCAACGTCCTGACTTTC
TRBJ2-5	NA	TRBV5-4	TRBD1	CASSLDRGLGETQYF	TGTGCCAGCAGCTTAGACAGGGGTCTGGGGGAGACCCAGTACTTC
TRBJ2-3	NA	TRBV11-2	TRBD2	CASSRGLGTDTQYF	TGTGCCAGCAGTCGGGGACTAGGAACAGATACGCAGTATTTT
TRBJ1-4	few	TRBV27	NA	CASRHRVDSGTADSEKLFF	TGTGCCAGCAGGCATAGGGTGGATTCGGGAACCGCTGACTCTGAAAAACTGTTTTTT
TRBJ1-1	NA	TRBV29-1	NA	CSVIGTRDTEAFF	TGCAGCGTTATCGGGACCCGGGACACTGAAGCTTTCTTT
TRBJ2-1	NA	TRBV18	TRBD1	CASSPDRGGEQFF	TGTGCCAGCTCACCCGACAGGGGGGGTGAGCAGTTCTTC
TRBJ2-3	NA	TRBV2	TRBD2	CASKGGLAPDTQYF	TGTGCCAGCAAGGGGGGACTAGCCCCGGATACGCAGTATTTT
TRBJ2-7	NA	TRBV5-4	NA	CASSLGGPDEQYF	TGTGCCAGCAGCTTAGGCGGGCCGGACGAGCAGTACTTC
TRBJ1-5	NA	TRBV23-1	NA	CASSQGPKHF	TGCGCCAGCAGTCAGGGACCTAAGCATTTT
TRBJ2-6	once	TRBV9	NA	CASSGRSLGGANVLTF	TGTGCCAGCAGCGGCCGATCGCTCGGAGGGGCCAACGTCCTGACTTTC
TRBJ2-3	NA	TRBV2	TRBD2	CASSAGTSGASTDTQYF	TGTGCCAGCAGTGCGGGGACTAGCGGGGCTAGCACAGATACGCAGTATTTT
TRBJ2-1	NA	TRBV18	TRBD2	CASSPQSLAGDEQFF	TGTGCCAGCTCACCACAATCACTAGCGGGGGATGAGCAGTTCTTC
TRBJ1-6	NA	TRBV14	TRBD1	CASSQGQGSNSPLHF	TGTGCCAGCAGCCAAGGACAGGGATCCAATTCACCCCTCCACTTT
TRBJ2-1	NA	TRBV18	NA	CASQRGDRSYNEQFF	TGTGCCAGCCAAAGGGGGGACAGATCCTACAATGAGCAGTTCTTC
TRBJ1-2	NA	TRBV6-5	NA	CASSYSRENYGYTF	TGTGCCAGCAGTTACTCTAGGGAAAACTATGGCTACACCTTC
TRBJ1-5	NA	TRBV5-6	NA	CASSAGPGNQPQHF	TGTGCCAGCAGCGCCGGCCCGGGGAATCAGCCCCAGCATTTT
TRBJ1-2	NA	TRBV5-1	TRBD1	CASSQYGTGTNGYTF	TGCGCCAGCAGCCAATACGGGACAGGGACAAATGGCTACACCTTC
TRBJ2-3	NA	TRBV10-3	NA	CAISKSRASGTDTQYF	TGTGCCATCAGCAAGAGTAGGGCTAGTGGGACAGATACGCAGTATTTT
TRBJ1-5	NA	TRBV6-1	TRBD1	CASSEVGGISNQPQHF	TGTGCCAGCAGTGAAGTAGGGGGCATAAGCAATCAGCCCCAGCATTTT
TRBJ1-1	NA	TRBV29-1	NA	CSVADTKNTEAFF	TGCAGCGTTGCGGACACTAAGAACACTGAAGCTTTCTTT
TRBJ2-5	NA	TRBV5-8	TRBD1	CASSTSGTGIRGETQYF	TGTGCCAGCAGCACCTCCGGGACAGGTATACGAGGGGAGACCCAGTACTTC
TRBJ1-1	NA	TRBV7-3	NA	CASSLGGDTEAFF	TGTGCCAGCAGCTTAGGAGGGGACACTGAAGCTTTCTTT
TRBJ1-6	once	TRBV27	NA	CASSLHFGSPLHF	TGTGCCAGCAGTTTGCATTTCGGTTCACCCCTCCACTTT
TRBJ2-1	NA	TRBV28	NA	CASSLLRDNEQFF	TGTGCCAGCAGTTTACTACGTGACAATGAGCAGTTCTTC
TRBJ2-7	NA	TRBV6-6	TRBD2	CASSPPREGYEQYF	TGTGCCAGCAGCCCCCCGAGGGAGGGCTACGAGCAGTACTTC
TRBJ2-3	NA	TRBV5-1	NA	CASSLGVGDTDTQYF	TGCGCCAGCAGCTTGGGGGTGGGAGACACAGATACGCAGTATTTT
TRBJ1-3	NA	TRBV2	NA	CASSSTGRDTIYF	TGTGCCAGCAGTAGTACAGGGCGAGACACCATATATTTT
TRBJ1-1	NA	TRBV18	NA	CASSGIGTGTEAFF	TGTGCCAGCTCAGGGATAGGGACGGGCACTGAAGCTTTCTTT
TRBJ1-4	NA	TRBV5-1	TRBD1	CASSPGTGGANNEKLFF	TGCGCCAGCAGCCCCGGGACAGGGGGCGCAAATAATGAAAAACTGTTTTTT
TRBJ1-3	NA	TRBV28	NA	CASSLPRSHRGGAAGNTIYF	TGTGCCAGCAGCCTCCCCCGTTCACACCGGGGAGGGGCTGCAGGAAACACCATATATTTT
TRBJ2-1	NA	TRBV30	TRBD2	CAWSPSLAVSSYNEQFF	TGTGCCTGGAGTCCCTCTCTAGCGGTGAGCTCCTACAATGAGCAGTTCTTC
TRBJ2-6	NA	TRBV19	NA	CASKDISGANVLTF	TGTGCCAGTAAAGACATCTCTGGGGCCAACGTCCTGACTTTC
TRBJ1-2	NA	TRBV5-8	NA	CASSLRTENYGYTF	TGTGCCAGCAGCCTAAGGACGGAAAACTATGGCTACACCTTC
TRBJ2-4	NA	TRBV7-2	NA	CASSLAGVAKNIQYF	TGTGCCAGCAGCTTAGCGGGGGTCGCCAAAAACATTCAGTACTTC
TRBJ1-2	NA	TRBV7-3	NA	CASSLGPATGPGGYTF	TGTGCCAGCAGCTTAGGTCCGGCGACGGGGCCGGGTGGCTACACCTTC
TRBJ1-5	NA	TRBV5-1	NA	CASSPEGQPQHF	TGCGCCAGCAGCCCGGAAGGACAGCCCCAGCATTTT
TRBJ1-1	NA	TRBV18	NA	CASSPSASKGEAFF	TGTGCCAGCTCACCCAGCGCGTCAAAAGGGGAAGCTTTCTTT
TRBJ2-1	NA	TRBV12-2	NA	CASRLGDYNEQFF	TGTGCAAGTCGCTTAGGGGACTACAATGAGCAGTTCTTC
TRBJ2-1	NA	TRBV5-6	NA	CASSEGTAYNEQFF	TGTGCCAGCAGCGAGGGCACGGCATACAATGAGCAGTTCTTC
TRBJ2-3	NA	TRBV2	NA	CASSLSLSLTDTQYF	TGTGCCAGCAGCCTCTCCTTAAGCCTCACAGATACGCAGTATTTT
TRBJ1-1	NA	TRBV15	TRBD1	CATKQGAWNTEAFF	TGTGCCACCAAACAGGGGGCCTGGAACACTGAAGCTTTCTTT